This TCR beta chain emerged from a study of chemoradiotherapy in HPV16-positive cancers. Findings of the study overall: Non-HPV-specific T cells did not expand in tumors during treatment, whereas candidate HPV-specific clones and E7-related motifs did.

Sequencing was performed with immunoSEQ multiplex PCR; in TCRdb, only in-frame clones are kept and a portion is missing. The table lists about 66,000 clones, around nine tenths of them singletons. Germline CDR1 and CDR2: MNHEY and SVGAGI. The CDR3 covers 14 residues. The V end was cut by 9 bases, the J end by 5 bases, with 20 bases between. Comments on this clone: The antigen remains unidentified.

The sequences come from blood, collected from a patient who underwent chemoradiotherapy. The chain uses TRBV6-5 and TRBJ2-7; D is unresolved. The TCR was taken from a human donor with HPV-associated anogenital cancer. This chain's CDR3 is CASESGPTLNEQYF. The CDR3 nucleotides read TGTGCCAGTGAATCGGGTCCTACCCTAAACGAGCAGTACTTC.